A selection of T cell receptor beta chains follows, all from one sample in a study of blood T cell repertoires in COVID-19. Repertoires were generated with immunoSEQ multiplex PCR, while TCRdb's copy carries only in-frame clones and drops some. The sample lists approximately 170,000 clones, about four fifths occurring once. The source material was peripheral blood. These receptors were taken from an older man with active or convalescent COVID-19. The CDR3 runs from the conserved cysteine through the conserved F or W. A D gene is named only where the DNA matches it firmly. Size tells how often a clone was seen (once, few, many) or the class of an expanded clone, and some rows leave it out.

v_call	j_call	clone_size	d_call	cdr3_aa	cdr3_nt
TRBV6-5	TRBJ1-1	NA	NA	CASSYSKSRDGTEAFF	TGTGCCAGCAGTTACTCGAAATCTCGGGATGGCACTGAAGCTTTCTTT
TRBV7-2	TRBJ2-7	NA	TRBD2	CASSLATASGGAQQYF	TGTGCCAGCAGCTTAGCGACGGCTAGCGGGGGGGCTCAGCAGTACTTC
TRBV14	TRBJ1-1	NA	NA	CASSLTVNTEAFF	TGTGCCAGCAGCCTGACAGTGAACACTGAAGCTTTCTTT
TRBV4-3	TRBJ2-7	NA	TRBD2	CASSHRAGGGGEQYF	TGCGCCAGCAGCCACCGAGCGGGAGGCGGCGGCGAGCAGTACTTC
TRBV28	TRBJ1-2	once	NA	CASSLQAYGCTF	TGTGCCAGCAGTTTACAGGCCTATGGCTGCACCTTC
TRBV28	TRBJ2-1	NA	NA	CASRDTGTPVEQFF	TGTGCCAGCAGGGACACCGGGACTCCCGTAGAGCAGTTCTTC
TRBV27	TRBJ2-7	NA	TRBD1	CASSLQRQGASYEQYF	TGTGCCAGCAGTCTCCAAAGACAGGGGGCTTCCTACGAGCAGTACTTC
TRBV5-1	TRBJ2-2	NA	NA	CATGVWDTGELFF	TGCGCCACAGGGGTATGGGACACCGGGGAGCTGTTTTTT
TRBV4-3	TRBJ2-7	NA	TRBD1	CASSQAGQGYEQYF	TGCGCCAGCAGCCAAGCGGGACAGGGCTACGAGCAGTACTTC
TRBV10-3	TRBJ2-7	NA	TRBD2	CAISDGRAVEQYF	TGTGCCATCAGTGACGGGAGGGCGGTAGAGCAGTACTTC
TRBV27	TRBJ1-5	NA	TRBD1	CASSLRTGLGQPQHF	TGTGCCAGCAGTTTACGGACAGGGCTAGGCCAGCCCCAGCATTTT
TRBV9	TRBJ1-3	NA	TRBD1	CASSVPGSTGLPSGNTIYF	TGTGCCAGCAGCGTCCCTGGCTCGACAGGGTTACCCTCTGGAAACACCATATATTTT
TRBV7-9	TRBJ2-2	NA	NA	CASRPDRGAKNTGELFF	TGTGCCAGCAGACCGGATCGGGGGGCAAAGAACACCGGGGAGCTGTTTTTT
TRBV12-3/TRBV12-4	TRBJ1-2	NA	NA	CASRGDSYGYTF	TGTGCCAGCAGAGGGGATAGCTATGGCTACACCTTC
TRBV12-3/TRBV12-4	TRBJ1-2	NA	NA	CASSMRRNGGYTF	TGTGCCAGCAGCATGAGAAGGAACGGGGGCTACACCTTC
TRBV14	TRBJ1-1	once	NA	CASSVDRNTEAFF	TGTGCCAGCAGCGTAGACAGGAACACTGAAGCTTTCTTT
TRBV18	TRBJ2-5	NA	NA	CASSPGGHLQETQYF	TGTGCCAGCTCACCAGGGGGACACTTACAAGAGACCCAGTACTTC
TRBV4-1	TRBJ1-2	NA	NA	CASSQDPFPYGYTF	TGCGCCAGCAGCCAAGACCCCTTTCCCTATGGCTACACCTTC
TRBV10-2	TRBJ1-1	NA	NA	CASNRNSLNTEAFF	TGCGCCAGCAATAGAAACAGCCTAAACACTGAAGCTTTCTTT
TRBV2	TRBJ1-2	NA	NA	CATSVTGLHGYTF	TGTGCCACCTCAGTTACAGGGCTGCATGGCTACACCTTC
TRBV19	TRBJ2-3	few	NA	CASSMAGWTTDTQYF	TGTGCCAGTAGTATGGCAGGGTGGACCACAGATACGCAGTATTTT
TRBV19	TRBJ2-7	NA	NA	CASSMAAGWSEQYF	TGTGCCAGTAGTATGGCTGCCGGGTGGAGCGAGCAGTACTTC
TRBV24-1	TRBJ1-5	NA	NA	CATSDPPGGASNQPQHF	TGTGCCACCAGTGACCCCCCTGGGGGGGCTAGCAATCAGCCCCAGCATTTT
TRBV15	TRBJ1-1	NA	TRBD1	CATSRGDRSEAFF	TGTGCCACCAGCAGAGGGGACAGAAGTGAAGCTTTCTTT
TRBV18	TRBJ1-5	once	NA	CASSPDTYSNQPQHF	TGTGCCAGCTCACCAGACACCTATAGCAATCAGCCCCAGCATTTT
TRBV28	TRBJ1-3	NA	TRBD1	CASSRGQGFNTIYF	TGTGCCAGCAGCAGAGGACAGGGGTTTAACACCATATATTTT
TRBV2	TRBJ2-1	NA	TRBD2	CASSVKRGVNEQFF	TGTGCCAGCAGTGTAAAGCGGGGGGTAAATGAGCAGTTCTTC
TRBV5-1	TRBJ1-2	NA	NA	CASSLDTLGLYGYTF	TGCGCCAGCAGCTTGGACACCCTAGGCCTATATGGCTACACCTTC
TRBV7-3	TRBJ2-1	few	NA	CASSAGASQQFF	TGTGCCAGCAGTGCTGGGGCTTCACAGCAGTTCTTC
TRBV6-2/TRBV6-3	TRBJ2-1	NA	TRBD2	CASSRLAGGYNEQFF	TGTGCCAGCAGCAGACTAGCGGGAGGGTACAATGAGCAGTTCTTC
TRBV19	TRBJ2-7	NA	TRBD1	CASSIAGTASYEQYF	TGTGCCAGTAGTATAGCGGGGACAGCGTCCTACGAGCAGTACTTC
TRBV19	TRBJ1-1	NA	TRBD1	CASSETGGLNTEAFF	TGTGCCAGTAGCGAGACAGGGGGGTTGAACACTGAAGCTTTCTTT
TRBV9	TRBJ1-2	NA	NA	CASSRDTANYGYTF	TGTGCCAGCAGCCGCGACACCGCTAACTATGGCTACACCTTC
TRBV18	TRBJ1-1	NA	NA	CASFPTRNTEAFF	TGTGCCAGCTTCCCGACAAGGAACACTGAAGCTTTCTTT
TRBV4-2	TRBJ2-3	few	NA	CASSQRRGDTQYF	TGTGCCAGCAGCCAGAGACGGGGAGATACGCAGTATTTT
TRBV7-3	TRBJ2-5	NA	TRBD2	CASSLTGLAVQETQYF	TGTGCCAGCAGCCTCACGGGACTAGCGGTCCAAGAGACCCAGTACTTC
TRBV7-2	TRBJ1-1	NA	TRBD1	CASSSDRVVTEAFF	TGTGCCAGCAGCTCAGACAGGGTTGTAACTGAAGCTTTCTTT
TRBV29-1	TRBJ2-7	NA	NA	CSVEDSRSNYEQYF	TGCAGCGTCGAAGACAGCCGGAGTAACTACGAGCAGTACTTC
TRBV14	TRBJ2-7	NA	NA	CASSQDLSYEQYF	TGTGCCAGCAGCCAAGACCTCTCCTACGAGCAGTACTTC
TRBV14	TRBJ2-1	NA	TRBD2	CASSPRTSGYNEQFF	TGTGCCAGCAGCCCGCGGACTAGCGGCTACAATGAGCAGTTCTTC
TRBV27	TRBJ2-5	NA	NA	CASSLWRGRGETQYF	TGTGCCAGCAGTTTGTGGCGGGGGCGAGGGGAGACCCAGTACTTC
TRBV27	TRBJ2-3	NA	NA	CASSSRGYADTQYF	TGTGCCAGCAGTTCGCGGGGTTACGCAGATACGCAGTATTTT
TRBV7-9	TRBJ2-7	NA	TRBD1	CASSSPGTAYEQYF	TGTGCCAGCAGCTCCCCGGGGACAGCCTACGAGCAGTACTTC
TRBV27	TRBJ2-7	NA	NA	CASSPTGAGEQYF	TGTGCCAGCAGTCCCACAGGCGCAGGGGAGCAGTACTTC
TRBV5-1	TRBJ2-5	NA	TRBD2	CASSLGGLAGSETQYF	TGCGCCAGCAGCTTGGGGGGACTAGCGGGATCAGAGACCCAGTACTTC
TRBV12-5	TRBJ2-3	NA	NA	CASGLATDSLRTDTQYF	TGTGCTAGTGGTTTGGCTACCGACAGCCTTCGCACAGATACGCAGTATTTT
TRBV6-1	TRBJ1-5	NA	NA	CASSAPGSQPGNQPQHF	TGTGCCAGCAGTGCACCCGGGTCCCAGCCTGGCAATCAGCCCCAGCATTTT
TRBV7-2	TRBJ1-1	NA	NA	CASSLYGGNTEAFF	TGTGCCAGCAGCTTATACGGAGGGAACACTGAAGCTTTCTTT
TRBV9	TRBJ1-4	NA	TRBD1	CASSETGREKLFF	TGTGCCAGCAGCGAGACAGGGCGGGAAAAACTGTTTTTT
TRBV11-2	TRBJ1-2	NA	NA	CASSLDRGSLDGYTF	TGTGCCAGCAGCTTAGATCGGGGTTCTTTAGATGGCTACACCTTC
TRBV4-3	TRBJ1-2	NA	NA	CASSQDSPAGRGGYGYTF	TGCGCCAGCAGCCAAGATAGCCCGGCCGGGAGGGGTGGGTATGGCTACACCTTC
TRBV5-1	TRBJ1-4	NA	TRBD1	CASSLPDRDGGKLFF	TGCGCCAGCAGCTTACCGGACAGGGATGGTGGAAAACTGTTTTTT
TRBV10-1	TRBJ2-1	NA	TRBD1	CASQDRAAYNEQFF	TGCGCCAGCCAAGACAGGGCTGCCTACAATGAGCAGTTCTTC
TRBV4-3	TRBJ2-2	NA	TRBD1	CASSQADRAGELFF	TGCGCCAGCAGCCAAGCGGACAGGGCCGGGGAGCTGTTTTTT
TRBV6-5	TRBJ2-5	NA	NA	CASRTSGVETQYF	TGTGCCAGCAGGACCTCGGGAGTGGAGACCCAGTACTTC
TRBV18	TRBJ1-6	NA	TRBD1	CASSPLRFAGQASSYNSPLHF	TGTGCCAGCTCACCACTAAGATTTGCCGGACAGGCGAGCTCCTATAATTCACCCCTCCACTTT
TRBV27	TRBJ2-1	NA	TRBD1	CASRGQGASYNEQFF	TGTGCCAGCAGGGGACAGGGGGCATCCTACAATGAGCAGTTCTTC